These 6 T cell receptor beta chains came from one sample sequenced in a study of blood T cell repertoires in COVID-19. Sequencing was performed with immunoSEQ multiplex PCR; in TCRdb, only in-frame clones are kept and a portion is missing. Of 65,000 to 90,000 clones listed, roughly nine tenths were seen once; the top ten hold about 9.1%. Sequenced sample: peripheral blood. The receptors stem from an elderly man with acute or convalescent COVID-19.

This chain uses TRBV30 with TRBJ1-1, with TRBD1 matching over 10 bases. Germline CDR1 reads GTSNPN; CDR2 reads SVGIG (reference sequence). The CDR3 has 14 residues. Trimming took 4 bases from V and 5 from J; bases not matched to a gene: 7. CDR3 protein: CAWTLTGGWTEAFF. The CDR3 region has the DNA TGTGCCTGGACCTTGACAGGGGGCTGGACTGAAGCTTTCTTT.

The chain's CDR3 is CASSLLAGGYHTQYF. In DNA, the CDR3 is TGTGCCAGCAGCTTGCTAGCGGGGGGTTACCATACGCAGTATTTT. The rearrangement joins TRBV7-8 to TRBJ2-3, with 11 bases lining up with TRBD2. Germline-derived CDR1 and CDR2 are SGHVS and FQNEAQ. V lost 3 bases to trimming and J lost 7 bases; unmatched junction nucleotides: 6. CDR3 length equals 15 residues. Drawing the rest from reference TRBV7-8 and TRBJ2-3, the complete variable domain is GAGVSQSPRYKVAKRGQDVALRCDPISGHVSLFWYQQALGQGPEFLTYFQNEAQLDKSGLPSDRFFAERPEGSVSTLKIQRTQQEDSAVYLCASSLLAGGYHTQYFGPGTRLTVL.

This clone was seen a handful of times. The chain carries TRBV21-1 and TRBJ1-2; the table calls TRBD1, which could not be checked here. TRBV21-1 is assigned pseudogene status. The CDR3 consists of 16 residues. The CDR3 DNA reads as TGTGCCAGCAGCATACACTTGACAGGGGGCAAGTATGGCTACACCTTC. This gives the protein CASSIHLTGGKYGYTF.

This clone was seen once. The chain combines TRBV27 with TRBJ1-5; D remains ambiguous. CDR1 MNHEY and CDR2 SMNVEV come from the germline V gene (reference sequence). The CDR3 spans 14 residues. V lost 2 bases and J lost 3, with 8 bases in between. CDR3 sequence reads: CASSLGGNNQPQHF. CDR3 bases: TGTGCCAGCAGTTTAGGAGGGAACAATCAGCCCCAGCATTTT.

The J gene is TRBJ2-3, the V gene TRBV29-1; TRBD2 matches 7 bases. Germline V CDR1 and CDR2: SQVTM, ANQGSEA. This CDR3 spans 13 amino acids. V lost 6 bases and J lost 2; bases outside the gene matches: 5. The chain's CDR3 is CSVGTMITDTQYF. Written as DNA, the CDR3 is TGCAGCGTCGGGACTATGATCACAGATACGCAGTATTTT.

The chain carries TRBV18 and TRBJ2-1, with a weak D call TRBD2 (5 bases). The CDR3 runs to 15 residues. V was trimmed by 2 bases and J by 3 bases, leaving 11 bases between them. Germline loops: CDR1 KGHSH, CDR2 LQKENI. The CDR3 DNA follows: TGTGCCAGCTCACCAACCGGACGGGACTACAATGAGCAGTTCTTC. Translating gives CASSPTGRDYNEQFF. The whole variable domain, filled in from reference TRBV18 and TRBJ2-1, reads NAGVMQNPRHLVRRRGQEARLRCSPMKGHSHVYWYRQLPEEGLKFMVYLQKENIIDESGMPKERFSAEFPKEGPSILRIQQVVRGDSAAYFCASSPTGRDYNEQFFGPGTRLTVL.